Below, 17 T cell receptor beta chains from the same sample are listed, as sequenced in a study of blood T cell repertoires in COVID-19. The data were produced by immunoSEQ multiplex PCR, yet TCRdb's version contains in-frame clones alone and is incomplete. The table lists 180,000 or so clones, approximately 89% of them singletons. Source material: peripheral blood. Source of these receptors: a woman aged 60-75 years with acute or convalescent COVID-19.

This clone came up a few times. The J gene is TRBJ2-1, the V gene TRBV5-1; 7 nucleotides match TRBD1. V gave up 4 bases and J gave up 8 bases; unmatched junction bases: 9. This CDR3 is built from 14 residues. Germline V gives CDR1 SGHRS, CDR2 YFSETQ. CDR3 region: CASSPLRTGDEQFF. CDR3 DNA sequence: TGCGCCAGCAGCCCCCTAAGGACAGGCGATGAGCAGTTCTTC.

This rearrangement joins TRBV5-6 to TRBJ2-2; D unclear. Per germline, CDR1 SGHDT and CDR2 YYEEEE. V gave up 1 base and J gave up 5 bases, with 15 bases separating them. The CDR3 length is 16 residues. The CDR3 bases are TGTGCCAGCAGCTTGTTCGCGGATCTCCGTACCGGGGAGCTGTTTTTT. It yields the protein CASSLFADLRTGELFF.

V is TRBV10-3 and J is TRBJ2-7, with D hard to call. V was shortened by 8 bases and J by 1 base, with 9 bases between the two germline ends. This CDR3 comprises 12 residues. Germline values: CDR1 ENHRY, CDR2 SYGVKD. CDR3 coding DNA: TGTGCCATCGCCGGTGATTCCTACGAGCAGTACTTC. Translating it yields CAIAGDSYEQYF.

Written as DNA, the CDR3 is TGCGCCAGCAGCTTGGCGGAGGGCCGGCACGCCACAGATACGCAGTATTTT. Protein product: CASSLAEGRHATDTQYF. This chain connects TRBV5-1 to TRBJ2-3; perhaps TRBD2 as D (6 bases). Germline V CDR1 and CDR2: SGHRS, YFSETQ. Trimming took off 0 bases at V and 2 bases at J, with 16 bases between the two ends. The CDR3 sequence is 17 residues long.

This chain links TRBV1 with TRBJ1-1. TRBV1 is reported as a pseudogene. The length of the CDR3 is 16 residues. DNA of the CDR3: TGCACCAGCAGCCCGTCCCCTAGCTGGAAGAACACTGAAGCTTTCTTT. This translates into CTSSPSPSWKNTEAFF.

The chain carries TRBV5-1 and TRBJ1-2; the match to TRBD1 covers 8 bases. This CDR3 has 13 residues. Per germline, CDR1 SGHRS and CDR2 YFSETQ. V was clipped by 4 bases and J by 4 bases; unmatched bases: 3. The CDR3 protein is CASSTGQGYGYTF. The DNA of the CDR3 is TGCGCCAGCAGCACCGGACAGGGCTATGGCTACACCTTC. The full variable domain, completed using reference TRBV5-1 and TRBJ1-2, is KAGVTQTPRYLIKTRGQQVTLSCSPISGHRSVSWYQQTPGQGLQFLFEYFSETQRNKGNFPGRFSGRQFSNSRSEMNVSTLELGDSALYLCASSTGQGYGYTFGSGTRLTVV.

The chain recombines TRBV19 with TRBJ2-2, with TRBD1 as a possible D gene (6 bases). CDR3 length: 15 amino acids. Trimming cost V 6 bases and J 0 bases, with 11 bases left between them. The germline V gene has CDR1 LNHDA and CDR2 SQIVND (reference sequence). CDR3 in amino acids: CASSPGASNTGELFF. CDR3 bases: TGTGCCAGTAGCCCAGGGGCCTCGAACACCGGGGAGCTGTTTTTT.

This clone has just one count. CDR3 nucleotide sequence: TGTGCCAGCAGCTTAGGGACAGGGATGAACACTGAAGCTTTCTTT. Translation: CASSLGTGMNTEAFF. The rearrangement joins TRBV7-6 to TRBJ1-1; 8 nucleotides line up with TRBD1. J was trimmed by 0 bases and V by 1 base; bases with no gene match: 1. The germline CDR1 and CDR2 sequences are SGHVS and FNYEAQ. The CDR3 consists of 15 residues.

The CDR3 spells CASSQDRGGSYGYTF. CDR3 DNA: TGTGCCAGCAGCCAAGATCGGGGAGGCTCCTATGGCTACACCTTC. J is TRBJ1-2 and V is TRBV3-1 (or the pseudogene TRBV3-2); no definite D call. Per the germline V gene, CDR1 is LGHDT and CDR2 is YNNKEL (reference sequence). The V and J ends lost 0 bases and 4 bases respectively, with 12 bases between them. CDR3 length: 15 amino acids.

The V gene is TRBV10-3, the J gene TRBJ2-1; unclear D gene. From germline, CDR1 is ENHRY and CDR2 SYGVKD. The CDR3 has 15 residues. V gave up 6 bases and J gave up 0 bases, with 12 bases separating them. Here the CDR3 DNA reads TGTGCCATCAGCCCGGGTCAAAGCTCCTACAATGAGCAGTTCTTC. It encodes CAISPGQSSYNEQFF.

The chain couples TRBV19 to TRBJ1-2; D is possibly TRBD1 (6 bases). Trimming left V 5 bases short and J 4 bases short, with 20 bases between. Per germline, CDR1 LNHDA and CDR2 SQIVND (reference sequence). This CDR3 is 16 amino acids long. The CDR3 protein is CASSSLLQGRAYGYTF. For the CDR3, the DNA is TGTGCCAGTAGTTCCCTTTTACAGGGCAGGGCCTATGGCTACACCTTC.

The CDR3 DNA reads TGTGCCAGCAGGACATCCGGGACCTACGAGCAGTACTTC. This gives the protein CASRTSGTYEQYF. The chain is built from TRBV12-3 or TRBV12-4 and TRBJ2-7; a possible D gene is TRBD2 (5 bases). The ends were cut back, 6 bases at V and 2 bases at J, with 11 bases in the middle. The CDR3 consists of 13 residues.

The CDR3 nucleotides are TGTGCCAGCAGGACCGGGACAGTCTATGGCTACACCTTC. Translating gives CASRTGTVYGYTF. V usage is TRBV28 and J usage is TRBJ1-2; 7 nucleotides line up with TRBD1. CDR3 length equals 13 residues. The V and J ends lost 6 bases and 4 bases, in that order; junction bases with no gene match: 5. Germline V gives CDR1 MDHEN, CDR2 SYDVKM.

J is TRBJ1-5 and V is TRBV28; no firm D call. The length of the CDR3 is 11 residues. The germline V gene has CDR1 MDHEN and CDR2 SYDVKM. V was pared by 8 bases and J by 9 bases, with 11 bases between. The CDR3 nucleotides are TGTGCCAGCTCAAGTAACGGGCCCCAGCATTTT. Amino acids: CASSSNGPQHF.

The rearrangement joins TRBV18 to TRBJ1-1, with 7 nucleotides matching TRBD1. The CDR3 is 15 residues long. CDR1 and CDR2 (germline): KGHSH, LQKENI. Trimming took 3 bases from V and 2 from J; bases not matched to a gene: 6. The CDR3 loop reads CASSPVTGANTEAFF. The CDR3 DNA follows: TGTGCCAGCTCACCGGTTACAGGGGCTAACACTGAAGCTTTCTTT.

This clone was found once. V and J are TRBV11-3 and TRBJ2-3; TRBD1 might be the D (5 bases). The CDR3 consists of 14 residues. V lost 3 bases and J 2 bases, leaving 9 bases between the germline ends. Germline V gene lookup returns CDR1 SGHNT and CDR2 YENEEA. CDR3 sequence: CASSFRAFTDTQYF. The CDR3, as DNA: TGTGCCAGCAGCTTCAGGGCCTTCACAGATACGCAGTATTTT.

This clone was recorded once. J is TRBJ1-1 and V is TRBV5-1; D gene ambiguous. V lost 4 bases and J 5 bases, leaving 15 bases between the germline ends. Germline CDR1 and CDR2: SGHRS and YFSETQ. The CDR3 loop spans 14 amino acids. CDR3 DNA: TGCGCCAGCAGCCTTTTAAACTCGGGTACTGAAGCTTTCTTT. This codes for CASSLLNSGTEAFF.